This entry concerns a single T cell receptor beta chain. The entry originates in a study of blood T cell repertoires in COVID-19. Generated by immunoSEQ multiplex PCR, the TCRdb table keeps only in-frame clones and is missing some. The sample contains approximately 54,000 clones, approximately 86% of which appear only once. What was sequenced was peripheral blood. The clonotype was recovered from a man of 80 years or more with active COVID-19.

This CDR3 is CASSLGQINEKLFF. As DNA, the CDR3 is TGCGCCAGCAGCCTAGGACAGATTAATGAAAAACTGTTTTTT. The chain carries TRBV4-3 and TRBJ1-4; TRBD1 is a possible D gene (6 bases). Germline lookup yields CDR1 LGHNA and CDR2 YSLEER. The V and J ends lost 4 bases and 4 bases respectively, with 10 bases between them. The CDR3 consists of 14 residues.